This entry lists 12 T cell receptor beta chains sequenced from one sample in a study of T cell responses to AZD1222 COVID-19 vaccine. The table came from immunoSEQ multiplex PCR; TCRdb's copy has only in-frame clones and leaves some out. This table has 90,000 to 120,000 clones, around 90% appearing once. The sequenced sample was peripheral blood, obtained on day 0 of AZD1222 vaccination. Source of these receptors: an adult in good health.

This clone came up a few times. The CDR3 DNA follows: TGCGCCAGCAGCCAAGATAGAATGGGGAGCACAGATACGCAGTATTTT. Its translation: CASSQDRMGSTDTQYF. The rearrangement uses TRBV4-3 and TRBJ2-3; no definite D call. The V and J ends lost 0 bases and 0 bases respectively, with 10 bases between them. This CDR3 contains 16 residues. CDR1 LGHNA and CDR2 YSLEER come from the germline V gene.

The V and J genes are TRBV7-2 and TRBJ2-1, with a possible D match to TRBD2 (6 bases). There are 14 residues in the CDR3. Trimming stripped 1 base from V and 9 bases from J, with 13 bases between. Germline V CDR1 and CDR2: SGHTA, FQGNSA. The CDR3 region has the DNA TGTGCCAGCAGCTTAGGGATGACTAGAACTGAGCAGTTCTTC. Translating it yields CASSLGMTRTEQFF. The full variable domain, with the rest looked up from reference TRBV7-2 and TRBJ2-1, is GAGVSQSPSNKVTEKGKDVELRCDPISGHTALYWYRQSLGQGLEFLIYFQGNSAPDKSGLPSDRFSAERTGGSVSTLTIQRTQQEDSAVYLCASSLGMTRTEQFFGPGTRLTVL.

J is TRBJ2-5 and V is TRBV9; D possibly uses TRBD1 or TRBD2 (6 bases each). Germline loops: CDR1 SGDLS, CDR2 YYNGEE. The germline V and J ends were trimmed by 4 bases and 5 bases, with 18 bases remaining between them. This CDR3 is 15 amino acids long. CDR3 nucleotide sequence: TGTGCCAGCAGCCAAGTGGGGGGCGCGGGGGAGACCCAGTACTTC. It is translated as CASSQVGGAGETQYF.

This chain links TRBV7-6 with TRBJ2-1; perhaps D is TRBD1 or TRBD2 (5 bases each). This CDR3 has 15 residues. Germline V CDR1 and CDR2: SGHVS, FNYEAQ. V was clipped by 4 bases and J by 7 bases, with 17 bases between them. This chain's CDR3 is CASSSGTGQLNEQFF. CDR3 nucleotide sequence: TGTGCCAGCAGCTCCGGTACGGGGCAGTTAAATGAGCAGTTCTTC.

This chain uses TRBV12-3 or TRBV12-4 with TRBJ1-5, with TRBD1 as a possible D gene (5 bases). The CDR3 covers 12 residues. Trimming removed 5 bases at V and 13 bases at J, with 15 bases between. CDR3 sequence: CASSDAGTPQHF. The CDR3, as DNA: TGTGCCAGCAGTGACGCCGGGACTCCACAGCATTTT.

This chain links TRBV6-2 or TRBV6-3 with TRBJ2-5; 7 nucleotides match TRBD1. The CDR3 is made up of 15 amino acids. The ends lost 0 bases at V and 0 bases at J; junction bases unmatched: 1. The germline V gene encodes CDR1 MNHEY and CDR2 SVGEGT. CDR3 loop: CASSYSQGDQETQYF. In DNA, the CDR3 is TGTGCCAGCAGTTACTCCCAGGGGGACCAAGAGACCCAGTACTTC.

J is TRBJ2-6 and V is TRBV30, with 7 positions matching TRBD1. Unmatched junction bases numbered 11, after V lost 0 bases and J lost 0 bases. The CDR3 loop spans 19 amino acids. Germline V gene sequence: CDR1 GTSNPN, CDR2 SVGIG (reference sequence). The DNA for the CDR3 is TGTGCCTGGAGTGTATTAAGGGGGCGTATCAGCTCTGGGGCCAACGTCCTGACTTTC. Its translation is CAWSVLRGRISSGANVLTF.

This chain links TRBV6-2 or TRBV6-3 with TRBJ1-1; D unresolved. Trimming shortened V by 5 bases and J by 5 bases, and 18 bases separated the two germline ends. CDR1 is MNHEY, CDR2 SVGEGT, per germline. There are 15 residues in the CDR3. DNA for the CDR3: TGTGCCAGCAGTCCCGGCGACACCACGGGGACTGAAGCTTTCTTT. Encoded protein: CASSPGDTTGTEAFF.

V usage is TRBV6-5 and J usage is TRBJ1-1, with D possibly TRBD1 on 6 matching bases. This CDR3 spans 14 amino acids. Per germline, CDR1 MNHEY and CDR2 SVGAGI. V lost 8 bases and J 1 base, leaving 14 bases between the germline ends. The CDR3 region is CASGQHARNTEAFF. The CDR3 bases are TGTGCCAGCGGACAGCACGCAAGGAACACTGAAGCTTTCTTT.

The CDR3 DNA reads as TGTGCCAGCAGTCAAACCCGACAGAAACCAAACTATGGCTACACCTTC. This gives the protein CASSQTRQKPNYGYTF. J is TRBJ1-2 and V is TRBV7-9, with D perhaps matching TRBD1 (5 bases). The ends were cut back, 6 bases at V and 2 bases at J, with 19 bases in the middle. CDR1 is SEHNR, CDR2 FQNEAQ, per germline (reference sequence). This CDR3 contains 16 residues.

CDR3 in amino acids: CASSSPGEPNQPQHF. CDR3 sequence (DNA): TGTGCCAGCAGTTCCCCCGGGGAGCCGAATCAGCCCCAGCATTTT. The chain joins TRBV28 to TRBJ1-5; D gene uncertain. Trimming left V 4 bases short and J 4 bases short, with 14 bases between. This CDR3 has 15 amino acids. Per the germline V gene, CDR1 is MDHEN and CDR2 is SYDVKM.

The chain is built from TRBV28 and TRBJ2-1; D is unclear. CDR1 and CDR2 from the germline V gene are MDHEN and SYDVKM. Trimming took 8 bases from V and 9 from J, leaving 20 bases between them. The CDR3 has 14 residues. The CDR3, as DNA: TGTGCCAGCCCCCTCGGGTGCACGGAACTTGAGCAGTTCTTC. As protein: CASPLGCTELEQFF.